This T cell receptor beta chain is drawn from a study of tumor and adjacent non-tumor tissue in lung cancer. Study summary: Patients were aged about 31 to 85, nine to eleven men and roughly 5 women, stage I to III. Samples averaged around 4.2 million productive TCRbeta reads each.

The library came from three nested PCR rounds adapted from ARM-PCR protocols. In TCRdb, the multiplex PCR reads were re-called with MiXCR into one record per CDR3 protein. The table includes roughly 75,000 distinct CDR3 sequences, around 70% detected once. Study-level findings and limits: Tumor tissue had significantly higher TCR diversity than normal lung. Tumor repertoires had a smaller top 100 clone share than normal lung.

To note about this clonotype: Its target is unknown. The junction departs from the called germline gene at one end, perhaps through a read error.

RNA was extracted from bulk tissue without any cell sorting. The normal lung tissue was taken more than 3 cm from the tumor edge. Germline assignment: CDR1 DFQATT and CDR2 SNEGSKA (reference sequence). CDR3 size: 14 residues. The material sequenced was distant non-tumor lung tissue. J is TRBJ2-7 and V is TRBV20-1, with 9 bases fitting TRBD1. The TCR originated in a woman aged 50 to 60 with non-small cell lung cancer. CDR3 in amino acids: CSAITGTGLDEHYF. As DNA, the CDR3 is TGCAGTGCTATAACCGGGACAGGGTTGGACGAGCACTACTTC.